Below, one TCR beta chain is given with its context. V lost 0 bases and J 0 bases, leaving 12 bases between the germline ends. Germline CDR1 and CDR2: SGHRS and YFSETQ. CDR3 length: 16 amino acids. These data are taken from a study of OX40 agonist ivuxolimab in advanced cancers. Clones were sequenced by immunoSEQ multiplex PCR, and TCRdb holds only the in-frame ones, with some missing. The data contain 60,000 to 70,000 clones, 75% to 90% of them seen just once; the ten biggest clones take up roughly 1.2%. Systemic immunosuppression or a history of autoimmune disease excluded patients. Specimen: CD4+ or CD8+ T cells sorted from blood, collected in a trial of the OX40 agonist ivuxolimab. This clonotype originated in an adult with an advanced solid tumor such as melanoma, head and neck, liver or kidney cancer. This rearrangement joins TRBV5-1 to TRBJ1-1; D call uncertain. CDR3 DNA sequence: TGCGCCAGCAGCTTGGTTCTGGCAGTGATGAACACTGAAGCTTTCTTT. Residues: CASSLVLAVMNTEAFF.